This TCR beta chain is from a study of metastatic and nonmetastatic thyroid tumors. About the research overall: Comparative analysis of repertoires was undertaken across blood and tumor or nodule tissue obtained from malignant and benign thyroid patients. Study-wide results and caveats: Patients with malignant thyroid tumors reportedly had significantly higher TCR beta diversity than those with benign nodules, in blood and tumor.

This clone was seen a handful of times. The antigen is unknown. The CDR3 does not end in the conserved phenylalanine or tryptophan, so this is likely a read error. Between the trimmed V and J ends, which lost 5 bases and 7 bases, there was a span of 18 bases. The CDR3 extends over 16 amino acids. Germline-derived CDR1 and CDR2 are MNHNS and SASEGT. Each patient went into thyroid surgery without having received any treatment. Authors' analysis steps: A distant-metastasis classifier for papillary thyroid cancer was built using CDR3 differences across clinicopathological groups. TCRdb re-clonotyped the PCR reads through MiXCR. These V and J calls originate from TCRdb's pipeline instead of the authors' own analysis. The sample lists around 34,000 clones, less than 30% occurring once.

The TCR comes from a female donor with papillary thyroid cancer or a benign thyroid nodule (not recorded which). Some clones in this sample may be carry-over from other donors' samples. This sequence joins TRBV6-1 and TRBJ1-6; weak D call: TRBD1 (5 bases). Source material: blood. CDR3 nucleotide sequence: TGTGCCAGCAGTCCAGAACAAGGGGTTGAAAATTCACCCCTCCACTCT. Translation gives CASSPEQGVENSPLHS.